The subject of this entry is one T cell receptor beta chain. Its antigen is unknown. These data originate in a study of cytomegalovirus exposure and HLA in healthy donors. CDR1 is MNHNS, CDR2 SASEGT, per germline. V was trimmed by 1 base and J by 3 bases, leaving 19 bases between them. This CDR3 has 18 amino acids. Study-wide findings and caveats: TCR sequences were mostly rare, though some public TCRs occurred in many donors. Per a prior analysis, the majority of TCR beta V segments were productive roughly 87% or roughly 30% of the time.

The PCR used 60 Vbeta and 13 Jbeta primers. The protocol was immunoSEQ multiplex PCR, while the TCRdb copy is restricted to in-frame clones and leaves out a portion. The table includes 120,000 or so clones, over 70% detected once. The chain carries TRBV6-1 and TRBJ1-5; tentative D call: TRBD1 (6 bases). Specimen: PBMCs. The clonotype was recovered from a man younger than 35 in good health and CMV-seropositive. CDR3 protein: CASSEGSRGSRANQPQHF. The CDR3 bases are TGTGCCAGCAGTGAAGGGTCGAGGGGGAGTCGGGCCAATCAGCCCCAGCATTTT.